Presented here are 17 T cell receptor beta chains from one specimen sequenced in a study of blood T cell repertoires in COVID-19. The data were produced by immunoSEQ multiplex PCR, yet TCRdb's version contains in-frame clones alone and is incomplete. Of 230,000 or so clones listed, 89% are singletons. Material for sequencing was peripheral blood. The origin of the receptors is a woman in her thirties or forties who had recovered from COVID-19.

In DNA form, the CDR3 reads TGTGCCAGCAGCGGCCCCAGCGGGGGGAACACCGGGGAGCTGTTTTTT. It encodes CASSGPSGGNTGELFF. The V call is TRBV7-3, the J call TRBJ2-2; 8 bases are a match to TRBD2. CDR1 is SGHTA and CDR2 is FQGTGA in the germline V gene. This CDR3 comprises 16 residues. V dropped 5 bases and J dropped 1; count of bases not matched to a gene: 6.

The chain has TRBV2 and TRBJ1-2; D is perhaps TRBD1 (6 bases). CDR3 length: 13 residues. V was pared by 8 bases and J by 5 bases, with 15 bases between. CDR1 and CDR2 from the germline V gene are SNHLY and FYNNEI. As DNA, the CDR3 is TGTGCCAGCCTCCCAGGGGACGATTATGGCTACACCTTC. Translating it yields CASLPGDDYGYTF.

The chain links TRBV3-1 (or the pseudogene TRBV3-2) to TRBJ1-1; TRBD1 aligns across 7 bases. Germline V CDR1 and CDR2: LGHDT, YNNKEL (reference sequence). The CDR3 is made up of 17 amino acids. Trimming took 4 bases from V and 4 from J; bases not matched to a gene: 15. CDR3 DNA: TGTGCCAGCAGCCCCATCCGGACAGGCTCACGGGGCACTGAAGCTTTCTTT. Its protein is CASSPIRTGSRGTEAFF.

The rearrangement uses TRBV27 and TRBJ2-3; 7 bases are shared with TRBD2. This CDR3 spans 15 amino acids. Looked up from germline, CDR1 is MNHEY and CDR2 is SMNVEV (reference sequence). The V gene end was trimmed by 6 bases and the J gene end by 3 bases; junction bases not matched to a gene: 9. CDR3 residues: CASRMGGGITDTQYF. DNA for the CDR3: TGTGCCAGCAGGATGGGGGGGGGAATAACAGATACGCAGTATTTT.

This chain uses TRBV6-5 with TRBJ1-1; tentative D call: TRBD1 (5 bases). Between the trimmed V and J ends, which lost 3 bases and 0 bases, there was a span of 8 bases. The CDR3 consists of 14 residues. Germline CDR1 MNHEY, CDR2 SVGAGI. The CDR3 DNA follows: TGTGCCAGCAGTTATGACAGTATGAACACTGAAGCTTTCTTT. As protein: CASSYDSMNTEAFF.

The chain has TRBV12-3 or TRBV12-4 and TRBJ1-1; 7 bases map to TRBD1. V shed 5 bases and J 5 bases; nucleotides not matched to a gene: 5. The CDR3 contains 13 residues. The chain's CDR3 is CASSISQGTEAFF. As DNA, the CDR3 is TGTGCCAGCAGTATATCACAGGGGACTGAAGCTTTCTTT.

This clone was seen a handful of times. The chain employs TRBV19 and TRBJ1-1, with D maybe TRBD1 (5 bases). V was shortened by 10 bases and J by 1 base, with 25 bases between the two germline ends. The CDR3 length is 17 residues. Germline CDR1 LNHDA, CDR2 SQIVND (reference sequence). CDR3 DNA: TGTGCCACCCATCCAATGGGGCAGGGCAAGGCGAACACTGAAGCTTTCTTT. Translating gives CATHPMGQGKANTEAFF.

This sequence joins TRBV29-1 and TRBJ1-3; D is undetermined. The CDR3 runs to 14 residues. Trimming removed 0 bases from V and 4 bases from J, with 10 bases in between. Germline V lookup: CDR1 SQVTM, CDR2 ANQGSEA. CDR3 residues: CSVEDGFGGNTIYF. The CDR3 coding sequence is TGCAGCGTTGAAGATGGGTTCGGGGGAAACACCATATATTTT.

The V call is TRBV11-3, the J call TRBJ2-4, with 10 bases identical to TRBD2. Germline trimming cut 0 bases from V and 1 base from J; bases unmatched to any gene: 9. The CDR3 sequence is 19 residues long. CDR1 is SGHNT and CDR2 is YENEEA in the germline V gene. CDR3: CASSLDRAGGPLAKNIQYF. The DNA for the CDR3 is TGTGCCAGCAGCTTAGATCGAGCGGGGGGGCCGCTGGCCAAAAACATTCAGTACTTC.

The rearrangement uses TRBV7-2 and TRBJ2-1; 7 positions agree with TRBD1. From germline, CDR1 is SGHTA and CDR2 FQGNSA. The CDR3 sequence is 13 residues long. V gave up 2 bases and J gave up 9 bases; unmatched junction bases: 4. CDR3 sequence (DNA): TGTGCCAGCAGCTTACGGGACAGTATTGAGCAGTTCTTC. It codes for CASSLRDSIEQFF.

The chain employs TRBV7-9 and TRBJ1-5; D is perhaps TRBD1 (6 bases). Looked up from germline, CDR1 is SEHNR and CDR2 is FQNEAQ (reference sequence). The germline V and J ends were trimmed by 7 bases and 5 bases, with 15 bases remaining between them. The CDR3 spans 14 residues. The CDR3 DNA reads TGTGCCAGCACTCCCACAGGGTTGGATCAGCCCCAGCATTTT. Its translation: CASTPTGLDQPQHF.

For the CDR3, the DNA is TGTGCCAGCAGCTTAGCCGCGGCAACCTACGAGCAGTACGTC. Encoded protein: CASSLAAATYEQYV. This chain joins TRBV7-2 and TRBJ2-7; D remains unclear. The CDR3 totals 14 residues. Germline V gene data show CDR1 as SGHTA and CDR2 as FQGNSA. V lost 0 bases to trimming and J lost 2 bases, with 8 bases between them.

This CDR3 reads CASSSEGQLSNTEAFF. The DNA for the CDR3 is TGTGCCAGCAGCTCAGAGGGACAGCTATCCAACACTGAAGCTTTCTTT. The V and J genes are TRBV7-2 and TRBJ1-1; 7 bases agree with TRBD1. The CDR3 runs 16 residues. Germline CDR1 is SGHTA and CDR2 is FQGNSA. V shed 4 bases, J shed 2 bases, and the junction held 10 bases outside the gene matches. Combining the CDR3 with reference TRBV7-2 and TRBJ1-1 gives the whole variable domain GAGVSQSPSNKVTEKGKDVELRCDPISGHTALYWYRQSLGQGLEFLIYFQGNSAPDKSGLPSDRFSAERTGGSVSTLTIQRTQQEDSAVYLCASSSEGQLSNTEAFFGQGTRLTVV.

This clone was observed once. This chain uses TRBV3-1 (or the pseudogene TRBV3-2) with TRBJ1-6, with a tentative D call TRBD1 (5 bases). V lost 1 base and J 9 bases, leaving 7 bases between the germline ends. CDR1 and CDR2 (germline): LGHDT, YNNKEL (reference sequence). CDR3 length: 13 residues. CDR3 sequence: CASSQGRGSPLHF. The CDR3 coding sequence is TGTGCCAGCAGCCAAGGGAGGGGTTCACCCCTCCACTTT.

The rearrangement links TRBV30 to TRBJ1-1, with 8 bases fitting TRBD1. In germline, CDR1 is GTSNPN, CDR2 SVGIG (reference sequence). The length of the CDR3 is 16 residues. Losses at the gene ends were 5 bases for V and 5 bases for J; bases not matched to a gene: 16. CDR3 DNA: TGTGCCTGGGATCGAAAACAGGGGGGGTTTGGAACTGAAGCTTTCTTT. Protein product: CAWDRKQGGFGTEAFF.

The rearrangement uses TRBV11-3 and TRBJ2-1; D is undetermined. This CDR3 has 13 residues. The ends were cut back, 5 bases at V and 6 bases at J, with 11 bases in the middle. Germline CDR1 and CDR2: SGHNT and YENEEA. CDR3 DNA sequence: TGTGCCAGCAGCCCTGGAGATGGCAATGAGCAGTTCTTC. Translated: CASSPGDGNEQFF.

The CDR3 loop is CASSGDYEKLFF. The CDR3 nucleotides read TGTGCCAGCAGCGGCGACTATGAAAAACTGTTTTTT. V and J are TRBV2 and TRBJ1-4, with no clear D. There are 12 residues in the CDR3. Trimming cost V 6 bases and J 6 bases, with 8 bases left between them. Germline V gene sequence: CDR1 SNHLY, CDR2 FYNNEI. Complete variable domain (other parts from reference TRBV2 and TRBJ1-4): EPEVTQTPSHQVTQMGQEVILRCVPISNHLYFYWYRQILGQKVEFLVSFYNNEISEKSEIFDDQFSVERPDGSNFTLKIRSTKLEDSAMYFCASSGDYEKLFFGSGTQLSVL.